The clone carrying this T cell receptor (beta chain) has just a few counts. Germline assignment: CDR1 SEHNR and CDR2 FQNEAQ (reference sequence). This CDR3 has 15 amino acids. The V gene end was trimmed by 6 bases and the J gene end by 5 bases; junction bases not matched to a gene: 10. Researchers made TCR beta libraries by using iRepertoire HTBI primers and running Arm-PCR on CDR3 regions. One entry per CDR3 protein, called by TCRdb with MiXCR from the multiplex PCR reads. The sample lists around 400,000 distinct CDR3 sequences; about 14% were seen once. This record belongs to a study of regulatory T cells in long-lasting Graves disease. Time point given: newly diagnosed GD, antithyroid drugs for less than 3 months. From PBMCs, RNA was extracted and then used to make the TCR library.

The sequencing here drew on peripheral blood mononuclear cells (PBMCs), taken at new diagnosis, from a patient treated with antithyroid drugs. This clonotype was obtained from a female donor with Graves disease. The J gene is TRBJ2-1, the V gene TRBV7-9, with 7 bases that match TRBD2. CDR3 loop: CASRPLAEANNEQFF. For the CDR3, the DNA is TGTGCCAGCAGACCTCTAGCGGAAGCAAACAATGAGCAGTTCTTC.